The clone carrying this TCR beta chain was counted a few times. What it recognizes is unknown. This sample stems from a study of post-analysis software for immune sequencing data. Points from the study as a whole: Elevated frequency relative to controls characterized roughly 5 TRBV segments in patients, TRBV5-6, TRBV5-1 and TRBV20-1 among them. Diversity measured as normalized Chao1 was significantly lower in multiple sclerosis patients than in controls.

The germline V and J ends were trimmed by 10 bases and 10 bases, with 14 bases remaining between them. This CDR3 is built from 12 residues. Per germline, CDR1 MDHEN and CDR2 SYDVKM. Unique molecular identifiers were built into the TCR beta cDNA libraries. Using its own MiXCR run on the PCR reads, TCRdb lists one record per CDR3 protein. The sample comprises some 890,000 distinct CDR3 sequences, approximately 50% of which are singletons, and roughly 4.4% rests with the top ten. This chain joins TRBV28 and TRBJ1-6; no reliable D call. Sequencing was done on a sample of blood. This clonotype was obtained from a girl between 10 and 17 years old with multiple sclerosis. CDR3 sequence reads: CATTPTGSPLHF. CDR3 sequence (DNA): TGTGCCACCACCCCAACTGGGTCACCCCTCCACTTT.